Below, one TCR beta chain is given with its context. Amplification used 60 Vbeta primers and 13 Jbeta primers. Per the original data handling: The authors later counted some 76 million unique TCR beta chains, 9.5 million to 11 million of them shared. Sequencing was performed with immunoSEQ multiplex PCR; in TCRdb, only in-frame clones are kept and a portion is missing. V and J calls plus clone size are reproduced from that table; the DNA served to infer D and trimming. The sample carries fewer than 250,000 clones, 60% to 80% recorded once. The sample comes from a study of cytomegalovirus exposure and HLA in healthy donors. Germline V gives CDR1 SGHTA, CDR2 FQGNSA. Deletions cut 5 bases from V and 0 bases from J, with 11 bases between. The CDR3 has 15 amino acids.

This clonotype originated in a male donor in good health and CMV-seronegative. The chain couples TRBV7-2 to TRBJ2-1; no definite D call. The sequenced material came from PBMCs. The CDR3 bases are TGTGCCAGCAGCCTCGCCTCGAGCTCCTACAATGAGCAGTTCTTC. Its protein is CASSLASSSYNEQFF.